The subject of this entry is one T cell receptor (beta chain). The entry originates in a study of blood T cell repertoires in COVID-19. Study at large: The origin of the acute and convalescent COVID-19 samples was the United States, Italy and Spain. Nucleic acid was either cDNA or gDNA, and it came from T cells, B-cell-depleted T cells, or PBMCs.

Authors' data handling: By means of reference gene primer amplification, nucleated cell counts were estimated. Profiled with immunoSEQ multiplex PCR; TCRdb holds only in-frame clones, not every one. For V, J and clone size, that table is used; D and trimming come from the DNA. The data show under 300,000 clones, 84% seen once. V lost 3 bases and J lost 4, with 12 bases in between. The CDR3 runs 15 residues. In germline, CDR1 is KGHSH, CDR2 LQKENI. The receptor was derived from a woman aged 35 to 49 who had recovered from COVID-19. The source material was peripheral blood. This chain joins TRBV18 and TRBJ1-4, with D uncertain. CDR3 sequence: CASSPPSPLNEKLFF. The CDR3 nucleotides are TGTGCCAGCTCACCCCCGAGCCCGCTTAATGAAAAACTGTTTTTT.